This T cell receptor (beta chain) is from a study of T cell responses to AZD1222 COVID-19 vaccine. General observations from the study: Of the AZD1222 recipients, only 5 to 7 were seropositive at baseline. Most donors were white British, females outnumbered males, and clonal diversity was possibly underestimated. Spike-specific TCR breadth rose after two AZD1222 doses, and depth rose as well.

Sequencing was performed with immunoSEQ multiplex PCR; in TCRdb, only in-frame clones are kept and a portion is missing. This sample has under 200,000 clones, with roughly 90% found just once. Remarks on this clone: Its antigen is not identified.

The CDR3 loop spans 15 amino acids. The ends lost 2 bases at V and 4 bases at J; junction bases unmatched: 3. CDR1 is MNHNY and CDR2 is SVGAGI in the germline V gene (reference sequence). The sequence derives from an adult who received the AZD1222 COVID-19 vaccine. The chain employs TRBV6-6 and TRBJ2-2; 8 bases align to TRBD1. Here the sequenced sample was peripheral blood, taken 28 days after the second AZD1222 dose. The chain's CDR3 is CASSYDRGGTGELFF. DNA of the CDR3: TGTGCCAGCAGTTACGACAGGGGAGGCACCGGGGAGCTGTTTTTT.